This T cell receptor (beta chain) was retrieved from a study of cytomegalovirus exposure and HLA in healthy donors. Between the trimmed V and J ends, which lost 6 bases and 7 bases, there was a span of 18 bases. The CDR3 runs to 15 residues. The germline V gene encodes CDR1 LNHDA and CDR2 SQIVND (reference sequence). Although they were nominally healthy when sampled, donors likely had unrecorded immune exposures. This clone was seen more than once but under ten times. Researchers ran the PCR with 60 Vbeta and 13 Jbeta primers. Clones were read by immunoSEQ multiplex PCR, and TCRdb kept only the in-frame ones, dropping some. The profile covers fewer than 200,000 clones, with less than 85% appearing a single time and roughly 1.5% taken by the ten largest.

Sequenced sample: PBMCs. The J gene is TRBJ1-4, the V gene TRBV19; maybe TRBD1 (5 bases). This TCR derives from a male donor in good health and CMV-seronegative. The CDR3 nucleotides read TGTGCCAGTAGGCCCCTTGTGGCAGGGCCTGAAAAACTGTTTTTT. The encoded protein is CASRPLVAGPEKLFF.